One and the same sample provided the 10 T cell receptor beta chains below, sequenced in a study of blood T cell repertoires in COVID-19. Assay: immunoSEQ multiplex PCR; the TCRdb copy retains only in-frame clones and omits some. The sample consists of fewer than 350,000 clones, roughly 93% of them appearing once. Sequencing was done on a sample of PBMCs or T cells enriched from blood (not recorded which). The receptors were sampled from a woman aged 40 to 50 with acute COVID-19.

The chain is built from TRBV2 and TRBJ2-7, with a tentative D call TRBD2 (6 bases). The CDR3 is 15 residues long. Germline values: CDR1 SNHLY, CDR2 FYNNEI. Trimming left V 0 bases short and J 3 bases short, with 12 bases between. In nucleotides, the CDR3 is TGTGCCAGCAGTGAAGCAGGGCGGGACCTCTACGAGCAGTACTTC. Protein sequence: CASSEAGRDLYEQYF.

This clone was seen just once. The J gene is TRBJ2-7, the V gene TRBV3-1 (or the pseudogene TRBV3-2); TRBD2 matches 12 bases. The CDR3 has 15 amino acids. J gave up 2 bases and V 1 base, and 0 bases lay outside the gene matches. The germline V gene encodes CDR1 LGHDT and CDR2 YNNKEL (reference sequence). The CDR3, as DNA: TGTGCCAGCAGCCAAGGGACTAGCGGGACCTACGAGCAGTACTTC. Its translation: CASSQGTSGTYEQYF.

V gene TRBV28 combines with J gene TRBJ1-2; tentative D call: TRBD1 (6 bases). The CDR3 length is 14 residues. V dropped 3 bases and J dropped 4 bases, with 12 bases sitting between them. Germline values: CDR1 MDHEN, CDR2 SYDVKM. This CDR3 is CASSFFARGYGYTF. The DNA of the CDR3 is TGTGCCAGCAGTTTTTTCGCCAGGGGCTATGGCTACACCTTC.

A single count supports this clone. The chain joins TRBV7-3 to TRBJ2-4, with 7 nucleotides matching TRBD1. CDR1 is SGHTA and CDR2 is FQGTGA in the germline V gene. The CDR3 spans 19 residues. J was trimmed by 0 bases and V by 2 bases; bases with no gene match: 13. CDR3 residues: CASSLRSVGQFIAKNIQYF. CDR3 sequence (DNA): TGTGCCAGCAGCTTACGATCCGTGGGACAGTTCATAGCCAAAAACATTCAGTACTTC.

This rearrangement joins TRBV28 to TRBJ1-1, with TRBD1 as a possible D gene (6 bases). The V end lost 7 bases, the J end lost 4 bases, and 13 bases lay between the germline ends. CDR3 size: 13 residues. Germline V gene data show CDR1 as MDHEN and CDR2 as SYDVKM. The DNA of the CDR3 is TGTGCCAGCACGGAGGGGGAGGGCACTGAAGCTTTCTTT. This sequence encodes CASTEGEGTEAFF.

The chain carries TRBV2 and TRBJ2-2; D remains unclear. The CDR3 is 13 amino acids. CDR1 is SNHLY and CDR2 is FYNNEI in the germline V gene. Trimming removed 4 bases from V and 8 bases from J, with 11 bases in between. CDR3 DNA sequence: TGTGCCAGCAGTGTGAGGTCACCGGGGGAGCTGTTTTTT. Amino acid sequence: CASSVRSPGELFF.

The CDR3 DNA sequence: TGTGCCAGCAGCCATCAAGGGAGCTATGGCTACACCTTC. Translation gives CASSHQGSYGYTF. The chain has TRBV3-1 (or the pseudogene TRBV3-2) and TRBJ1-2, with D uncertain. This CDR3 contains 13 residues. Trimming stripped 3 bases from V and 4 bases from J, with 9 bases between. Germline loops: CDR1 LGHDT, CDR2 YNNKEL (reference sequence).

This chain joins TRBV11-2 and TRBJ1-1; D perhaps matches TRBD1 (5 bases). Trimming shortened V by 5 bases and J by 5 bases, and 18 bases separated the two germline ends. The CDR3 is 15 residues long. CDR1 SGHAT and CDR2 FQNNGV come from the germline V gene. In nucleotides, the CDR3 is TGTGCCAGCAGCCCAGGGTGGATGTCTCGGACTGAAGCTTTCTTT. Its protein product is CASSPGWMSRTEAFF.

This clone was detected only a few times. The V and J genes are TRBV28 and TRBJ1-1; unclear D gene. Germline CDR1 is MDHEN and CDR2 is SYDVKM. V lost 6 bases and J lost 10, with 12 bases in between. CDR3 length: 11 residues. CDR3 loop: CASRVGLIAFF. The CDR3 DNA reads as TGTGCCAGCAGGGTTGGGCTTATAGCTTTCTTT.

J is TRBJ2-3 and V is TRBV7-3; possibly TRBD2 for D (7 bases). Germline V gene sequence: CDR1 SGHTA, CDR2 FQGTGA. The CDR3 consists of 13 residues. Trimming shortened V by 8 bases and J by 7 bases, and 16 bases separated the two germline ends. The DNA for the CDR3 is TGTGCCAGCGGGGGCGGGAGTATAAATACGCAGTATTTT. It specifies CASGGGSINTQYF.